Below are 27 T cell receptor beta chains sequenced from a single sample in a study of radiotherapy plus CTLA-4 blockade in lung cancer. Repertoires were generated with immunoSEQ multiplex PCR, while TCRdb's copy carries only in-frame clones and drops some. The data show approximately 77,000 clones, more than 80% seen once. Here the sequenced sample was peripheral blood, taken from a patient treated with radiotherapy plus ipilimumab. The receptors come from a human donor with non-small cell lung cancer who had stable disease on radiotherapy plus ipilimumab.

The chain has TRBV9 and TRBJ1-4, with D possibly TRBD1 on 5 matching bases. V was pared by 4 bases and J by 4 bases, with 20 bases between. There are 17 residues in the CDR3. Germline V gives CDR1 SGDLS, CDR2 YYNGEE. The CDR3 sequence: CASSPGGARVVNEKLFF. In DNA, the CDR3 is TGTGCCAGCAGCCCGGGAGGGGCCAGGGTGGTTAATGAAAAACTGTTTTTT.

The rearrangement uses TRBV5-4 and TRBJ1-2; D not resolved. Trimming took off 0 bases at V and 4 bases at J, with 10 bases between the two ends. The CDR3 totals 14 residues. Germline V CDR1 and CDR2: SGHNT, YYREEE (reference sequence). As DNA, the CDR3 is TGTGCCAGCAGCTTGGGACGCCAAGGCTATGGCTACACCTTC. The encoded protein is CASSLGRQGYGYTF.

This clone was counted a few times. This chain links TRBV6-6 with TRBJ1-6; no definite D call. The germline V gene has CDR1 MNHNY and CDR2 SVGAGI (reference sequence). V dropped 7 bases and J dropped 4 bases, with 14 bases sitting between them. The CDR3 extends over 15 amino acids. The CDR3 DNA is TGTGCCAGCACTGCCACGGGAGATTATAATTCACCCCTCCACTTT. This codes for CASTATGDYNSPLHF.

The genes are TRBV7-6 and TRBJ2-5; D remains ambiguous. Germline V lookup: CDR1 SGHVS, CDR2 FNYEAQ. Trimming removed 5 bases at V and 5 bases at J, with 9 bases between. The CDR3 has 12 residues. CDR3 amino acids: CASSRSYETQYF. CDR3 DNA: TGTGCCAGCAGCAGATCATATGAGACCCAGTACTTC.

The chain is built from TRBV5-4 and TRBJ1-2; D uncertain. The CDR3 runs to 14 residues. Germline CDR1 SGHNT, CDR2 YYREEE (reference sequence). V dropped 1 base and J dropped 5 bases, with 12 bases sitting between them. The CDR3 is CASSLNGRPYGYTF. CDR3 coding DNA: TGTGCCAGCAGCTTGAATGGCCGGCCATATGGCTACACCTTC.

As concerns this clone: The sample carries other DNA sequences with the same CDR3. The chain joins TRBV19 to TRBJ1-1; D may be TRBD1 (5 bases). CDR1 and CDR2 (germline): LNHDA, SQIVND (reference sequence). The CDR3 sequence is 14 residues long. V was shortened by 0 bases and J by 2 bases, with 7 bases between the two germline ends. CDR3 amino acids: CASSIEGVNTEAFF. In DNA form, the CDR3 reads TGTGCCAGTAGTATAGAAGGGGTTAACACTGAAGCTTTCTTT.

This chain connects TRBV6-5 to TRBJ1-5, with D hard to call. The germline V and J ends were trimmed by 8 bases and 2 bases, with 4 bases remaining between them. Germline V gene data show CDR1 as MNHEY and CDR2 as SVGAGI. The CDR3 sequence is 11 residues long. The CDR3 DNA is TGTGCCAGCGGGGGCAATCAGCCCCAGCATTTT. This sequence encodes CASGGNQPQHF.

The gene calls are TRBV27 and TRBJ2-1; D possibly matches TRBD1 or TRBD2 (5 bases each). V was clipped by 3 bases and J by 3 bases, with 9 bases between them. This CDR3 is built from 14 residues. The V gene's germline CDR1 is MNHEY and CDR2 SMNVEV (reference sequence). CDR3 in DNA: TGTGCCAGCAGTTTGGGGGTGAGCTACAATGAGCAGTTCTTC. Its protein product is CASSLGVSYNEQFF.

The sample holds one count of this clone. The rearrangement joins TRBV27 to TRBJ1-4, with a possible D match to TRBD1 (5 bases). The length of the CDR3 is 15 residues. V lost 5 bases to trimming and J lost 7 bases, with 17 bases between them. From germline, CDR1 is MNHEY and CDR2 SMNVEV (reference sequence). In DNA form, the CDR3 reads TGTGCCAGCAGTCCCCTCGGGGGGAGGAGTGAAAAACTGTTTTTT. Its translation: CASSPLGGRSEKLFF. The full variable domain, rest sourced from reference TRBV27 and TRBJ1-4, is EAQVTQNPRYLITVTGKKLTVTCSQNMNHEYMSWYRQDPGLGLRQIYYSMNVEVTDKGDVPEGYKVSRKEKRNFPLILESPSPNQTSLYFCASSPLGGRSEKLFFGSGTQLSVL.

The chain is built from TRBV6-5 and TRBJ2-2; TRBD2 matches at 7 bases. This CDR3 spans 14 amino acids. The germline V gene has CDR1 MNHEY and CDR2 SVGAGI. V dropped 7 bases and J dropped 3; count of bases not matched to a gene: 5. This CDR3 reads CASIGTTYTGELFF. The CDR3 nucleotides are TGTGCCAGCATTGGGACTACCTACACCGGGGAGCTGTTTTTT.

This chain links TRBV5-1 with TRBJ2-1, with D perhaps matching TRBD1 (5 bases). With 1 base removed from V and 0 bases from J, the gap between germline ends came to 8 bases. The CDR3 consists of 15 residues. Germline V lookup: CDR1 SGHRS, CDR2 YFSETQ. As DNA, the CDR3 is TGCGCCAGCAGCTTGACAGGCGCCTCCTACAATGAGCAGTTCTTC. Encoded protein: CASSLTGASYNEQFF.

The genes are TRBV6-5 and TRBJ1-6; no firm D call. Germline V gives CDR1 MNHEY, CDR2 SVGAGI. V lost 10 bases to trimming and J lost 0 bases, with 13 bases between them. CDR3 length equals 15 residues. The CDR3, as DNA: TGTGCCACCAAATCCCCTCGCTCCTATAATTCACCCCTCCACTTT. Translating it yields CATKSPRSYNSPLHF.

J is TRBJ1-5 and V is TRBV6-1; TRBD1 matches at 7 bases. This CDR3 region has 15 residues. From germline, CDR1 is MNHNS and CDR2 SASEGT. V was pared by 6 bases and J by 2 bases, with 7 bases of the junction left unmatched. For the CDR3, the DNA is TGTGCCAGCAGCCATAACAGGGGCGGCAATCAGCCCCAGCATTTT. It specifies CASSHNRGGNQPQHF.

The chain carries TRBV11-3 and TRBJ1-1; TRBD1 is a possible D gene (6 bases). The CDR3 runs 12 residues. The germline gives CDR1 SGHNT, CDR2 YENEEA. The V end lost 5 bases, the J end lost 11 bases, and 15 bases lay between the germline ends. CDR3 protein: CASSQRGGRAFF. DNA for the CDR3: TGTGCCAGCAGCCAGAGGGGGGGAAGGGCTTTCTTT.

The chain joins TRBV7-8 to TRBJ2-7; D unclear. This CDR3 spans 17 amino acids. CDR1 is SGHVS, CDR2 FQNEAQ, per germline. Trimming removed 1 base at V and 2 bases at J, with 18 bases between. For the CDR3, the DNA is TGTGCCAGCAGCTTAGTCCCAGGTTCACGGCCGGCCTACGAGCAGTACTTC. This translates into CASSLVPGSRPAYEQYF.

CDR3 residues: CASSLQTSGGRETQYF. DNA for the CDR3: TGCGCCAGCAGCCTCCAGACTAGCGGGGGGCGGGAGACCCAGTACTTC. This sequence joins TRBV5-1 and TRBJ2-5; TRBD2 matches at 13 bases. Germline values: CDR1 SGHRS, CDR2 YFSETQ. This CDR3 has 16 residues. V shed 4 bases, J shed 5 bases, and the junction held 8 bases outside the gene matches.

This clone was counted a few times. CDR3: CASSIWQETFF. CDR3 DNA: TGTGCCAGTAGTATATGGCAGGAAACTTTCTTT. The chain employs TRBV19 and TRBJ1-1; D is uncertain. V shed 2 bases and J shed 12 bases, with 10 bases lying between them. The germline CDR1 and CDR2 sequences are LNHDA and SQIVND (reference sequence). The CDR3 runs 11 residues.

This clone has just a few counts. The chain recombines TRBV6-1 with TRBJ2-7; TRBD2 aligns across 10 bases. Germline-derived CDR1 and CDR2 are MNHNS and SASEGT. The CDR3 totals 15 residues. V trimming: 2 bases; J trimming: 0 bases; junction bases outside the gene matches: 1. CDR3 bases: TGTGCCAGCAGTGAATTAGCGGGGGGCTCCTACGAGCAGTACTTC. This gives the protein CASSELAGGSYEQYF.

The chain combines TRBV6-4 with TRBJ1-5, with a tentative D call TRBD1 (6 bases). Between the trimmed V and J ends, which lost 0 bases and 0 bases, there was a span of 15 bases. CDR1 is MRHNA, CDR2 SNTAGT, per germline. The CDR3 extends over 18 amino acids. CDR3 coding DNA: TGTGCCAGCAGTGACTCACCGGACAGAGCCAATAGCAATCAGCCCCAGCATTTT. Protein product: CASSDSPDRANSNQPQHF.

This clone was seen a few times. The rearrangement links TRBV5-5 to TRBJ1-4; 7 positions agree with TRBD1. The length of the CDR3 is 14 residues. The trim removed 0 bases at V and 10 bases at J, leaving 6 bases unmatched. Germline V CDR1 and CDR2: SGHKS, YYEKEE (reference sequence). CDR3 loop: CASSLGTGPAKLFF. CDR3 nucleotide sequence: TGTGCCAGCAGCTTGGGGACAGGACCCGCAAAACTGTTTTTT.

The chain has TRBV7-6 and TRBJ2-7; a weak D match, TRBD2 (5 bases). With 3 bases removed from V and 6 bases from J, the gap between germline ends came to 15 bases. Germline-derived CDR1 and CDR2 are SGHVS and FNYEAQ. The CDR3 runs 14 residues. CDR3 DNA sequence: TGTGCCAGCAGCTTCATCGTCGAGGGTGGCGAGCAGTACTTC. Protein product: CASSFIVEGGEQYF. Supplemented by reference TRBV7-6 and TRBJ2-7, the full variable domain reads GAGVSQSPRYKVTKRGQDVALRCDPISGHVSLYWYRQALGQGPEFLTYFNYEAQQDKSGLPNDRFSAERPEGSISTLTIQRTEQRDSAMYRCASSFIVEGGEQYFGPGTRLTVT.

The chain joins TRBV25-1 to TRBJ2-7, with D perhaps TRBD1 (6 bases). In germline, CDR1 is MGHDK, CDR2 SYGVNS. The CDR3 covers 12 residues. Trimming took off 10 bases at V and 0 bases at J, with 10 bases between the two ends. CDR3 nucleotides: TGTGCCAACCCGACAGGCTCCTACGAGCAGTACTTC. Protein sequence: CANPTGSYEQYF.

The chain recombines TRBV6-5 with TRBJ2-1; TRBD2 agrees at 8 bases. The CDR3 loop spans 16 amino acids. The V gene end was trimmed by 4 bases and the J gene end by 3 bases; junction bases not matched to a gene: 8. Germline values: CDR1 MNHEY, CDR2 SVGAGI. The DNA for the CDR3 is TGTGCCAGCAGTTCGCCCGGGACTAGTATCTACAATGAGCAGTTCTTC. This translates into CASSSPGTSIYNEQFF.

The CDR3 DNA sequence: TGTGCCAGCTCACCGTTACAGAAGGGGGGCGAGCAGTACTTC. Protein product: CASSPLQKGGEQYF. The chain couples TRBV18 to TRBJ2-7; D possibly uses TRBD1 or TRBD2 (6 bases each). The CDR3 covers 14 residues. Germline CDR1 reads KGHSH; CDR2 reads LQKENI. V was trimmed by 3 bases and J by 6 bases, leaving 15 bases between them.

The chain recombines TRBV15 with TRBJ2-1; 7 nucleotides line up with TRBD1. The V gene's germline CDR1 is LNHNV and CDR2 YYDKDF (reference sequence). CDR3 length equals 15 residues. V dropped 0 bases and J dropped 7; count of bases not matched to a gene: 6. The CDR3 spells CATSRDLGTANEQFF. DNA of the CDR3: TGTGCCACCAGCAGAGATCTTGGGACAGCTAATGAGCAGTTCTTC.

V is TRBV14 and J is TRBJ1-1; no definite D call. This CDR3 contains 11 residues. Trimming removed 3 bases at V and 11 bases at J, with 10 bases between. The germline CDR1 and CDR2 sequences are SGHDN and FVKESK. For the CDR3, the DNA is TGTGCCAGCAGCCAGGCCCTGGGGGCTTTCTTT. It translates to CASSQALGAFF.

This chain links TRBV5-6 with TRBJ2-1; perhaps TRBD1 as D (6 bases). Germline V gene data show CDR1 as SGHDT and CDR2 as YYEEEE. The V end was cut by 1 base, the J end by 7 bases, with 18 bases between. This CDR3 comprises 16 residues. The CDR3 bases are TGTGCCAGCAGCTTGAGTACGGGCTCCGGGACAAATGAGCAGTTCTTC. It yields the protein CASSLSTGSGTNEQFF.